This TCR beta chain appears in the sequencing data of a study of blood T cell repertoires in COVID-19. As for the study in general: PBMCs, B-cell-depleted T cells, or T cells provided the cDNA or gDNA that made up the material.

The germline V gene encodes CDR1 MNHEY and CDR2 SVGAGI. V shed 8 bases and J 5 bases; nucleotides not matched to a gene: 9. There are 14 residues in the CDR3. This table comes from immunoSEQ multiplex PCR, and its TCRdb copy is limited to in-frame clones, with some not included. The data contain over 100,000 clones, approximately 80% of them singletons. The chain uses TRBV6-5 and TRBJ1-5; 7 bases fit TRBD1. The clonotype comes from a woman aged 50 to 65 with acute or convalescent COVID-19. The specimen sequenced was peripheral blood. The CDR3 loop reads CASGKTGAHQPQHF. The CDR3 DNA reads TGTGCCAGCGGTAAAACAGGGGCACATCAGCCCCAGCATTTT.